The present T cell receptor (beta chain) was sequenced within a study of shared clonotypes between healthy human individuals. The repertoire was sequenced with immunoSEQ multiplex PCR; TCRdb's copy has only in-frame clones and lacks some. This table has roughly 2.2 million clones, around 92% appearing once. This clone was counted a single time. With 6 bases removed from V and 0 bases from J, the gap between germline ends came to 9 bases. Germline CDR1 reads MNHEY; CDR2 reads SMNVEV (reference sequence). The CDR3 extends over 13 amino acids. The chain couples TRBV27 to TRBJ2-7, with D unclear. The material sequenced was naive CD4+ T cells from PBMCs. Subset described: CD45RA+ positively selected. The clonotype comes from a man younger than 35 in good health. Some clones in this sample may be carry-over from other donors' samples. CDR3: CASRFSASYEQYF. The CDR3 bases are TGTGCCAGCAGATTTTCTGCCTCCTACGAGCAGTACTTC.